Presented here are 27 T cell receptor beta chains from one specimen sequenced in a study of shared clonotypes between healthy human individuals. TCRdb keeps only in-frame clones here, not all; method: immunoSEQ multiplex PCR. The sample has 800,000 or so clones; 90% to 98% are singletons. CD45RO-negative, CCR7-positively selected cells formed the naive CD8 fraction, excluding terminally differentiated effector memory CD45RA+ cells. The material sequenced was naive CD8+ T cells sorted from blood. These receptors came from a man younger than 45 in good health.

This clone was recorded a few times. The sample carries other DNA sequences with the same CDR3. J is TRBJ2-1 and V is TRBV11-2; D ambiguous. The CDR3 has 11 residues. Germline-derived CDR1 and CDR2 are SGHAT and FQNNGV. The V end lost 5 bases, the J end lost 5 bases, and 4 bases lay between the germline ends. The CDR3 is CASSLHNEQFF. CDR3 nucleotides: TGTGCCAGCAGCCTTCACAATGAGCAGTTCTTC.

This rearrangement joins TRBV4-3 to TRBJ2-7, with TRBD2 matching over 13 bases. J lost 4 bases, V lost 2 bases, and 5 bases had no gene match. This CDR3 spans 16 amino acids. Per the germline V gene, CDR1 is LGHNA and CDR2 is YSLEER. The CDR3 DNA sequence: TGCGCCAGCAGCCAAAACGGACTAGCGGGAGCATACGAGCAGTACTTC. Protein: CASSQNGLAGAYEQYF.

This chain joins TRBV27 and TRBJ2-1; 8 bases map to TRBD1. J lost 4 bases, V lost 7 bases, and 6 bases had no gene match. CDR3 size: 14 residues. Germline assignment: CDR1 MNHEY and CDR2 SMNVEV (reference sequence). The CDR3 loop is CASNRQGLYNEQFF. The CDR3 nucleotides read TGTGCCAGCAACAGACAGGGGCTATACAATGAGCAGTTCTTC.

The CDR3 sequence: CASSLDSGRGAYEQYF. In nucleotides, the CDR3 is TGTGCCAGCAGTTTGGACAGCGGGCGGGGGGCCTACGAGCAGTACTTC. This sequence joins TRBV28 and TRBJ2-7; 8 bases are a match to TRBD2. The CDR3 is 16 residues long. Germline V gene sequence: CDR1 MDHEN, CDR2 SYDVKM. With 3 bases clipped from V and 2 bases from J, the junction kept 9 bases outside the gene matches.

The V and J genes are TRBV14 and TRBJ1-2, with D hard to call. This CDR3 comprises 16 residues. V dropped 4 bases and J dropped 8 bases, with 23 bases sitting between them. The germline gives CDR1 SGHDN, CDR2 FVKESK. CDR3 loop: CASSRFMNRMVEGYTF. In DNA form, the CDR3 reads TGTGCCAGCAGCCGATTCATGAACAGAATGGTAGAAGGCTACACCTTC.

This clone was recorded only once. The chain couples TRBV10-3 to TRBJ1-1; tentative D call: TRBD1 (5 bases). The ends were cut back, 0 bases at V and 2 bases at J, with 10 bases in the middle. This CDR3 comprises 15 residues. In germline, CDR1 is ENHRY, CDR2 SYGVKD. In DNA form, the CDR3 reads TGTGCCATCAGTGAGTCGTTCAGGGCAAACACTGAAGCTTTCTTT. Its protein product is CAISESFRANTEAFF.

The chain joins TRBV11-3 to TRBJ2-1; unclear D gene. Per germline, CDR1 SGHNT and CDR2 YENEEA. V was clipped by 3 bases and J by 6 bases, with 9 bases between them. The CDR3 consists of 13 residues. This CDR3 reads CASSFFSVNEQFF. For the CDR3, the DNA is TGTGCCAGCAGCTTTTTCTCGGTCAATGAGCAGTTCTTC.

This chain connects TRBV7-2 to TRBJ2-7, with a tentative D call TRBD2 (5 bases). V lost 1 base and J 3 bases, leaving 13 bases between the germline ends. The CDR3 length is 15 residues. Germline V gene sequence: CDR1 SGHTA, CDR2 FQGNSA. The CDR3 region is CASSLGLAQSYEQYF. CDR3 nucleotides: TGTGCCAGCAGCTTAGGGCTAGCCCAAAGCTACGAGCAGTACTTC.

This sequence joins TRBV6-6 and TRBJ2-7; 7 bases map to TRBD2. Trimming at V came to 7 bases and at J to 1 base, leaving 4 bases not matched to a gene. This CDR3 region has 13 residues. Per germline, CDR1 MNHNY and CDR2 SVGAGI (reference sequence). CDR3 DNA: TGTGCCAGCACCCTAGCGGAGTCCTACGAGCAGTACTTC. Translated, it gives CASTLAESYEQYF.

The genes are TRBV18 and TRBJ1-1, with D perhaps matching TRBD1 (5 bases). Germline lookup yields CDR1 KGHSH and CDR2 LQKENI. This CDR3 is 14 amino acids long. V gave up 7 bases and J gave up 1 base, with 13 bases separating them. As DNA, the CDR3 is TGTGCCAGCTTATACGGACAACAGAACACTGAAGCTTTCTTT. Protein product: CASLYGQQNTEAFF.

CDR3: CSTLYWDRGTDTQYF. CDR3 bases: TGCAGCACTCTTTATTGGGACAGGGGTACAGATACGCAGTATTTT. The V and J genes are TRBV29-1 and TRBJ2-3; 10 positions agree with TRBD1. V was clipped by 8 bases and J by 3 bases; unmatched bases: 11. Looked up from germline, CDR1 is SQVTM and CDR2 is ANQGSEA. The CDR3 has 15 amino acids.

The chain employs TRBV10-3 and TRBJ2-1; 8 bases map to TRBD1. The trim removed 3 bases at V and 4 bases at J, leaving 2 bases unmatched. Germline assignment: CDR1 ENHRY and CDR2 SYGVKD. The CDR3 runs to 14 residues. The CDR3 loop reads CAISEQGDYNEQFF. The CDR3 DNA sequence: TGTGCCATCAGTGAACAGGGGGATTACAATGAGCAGTTCTTC.

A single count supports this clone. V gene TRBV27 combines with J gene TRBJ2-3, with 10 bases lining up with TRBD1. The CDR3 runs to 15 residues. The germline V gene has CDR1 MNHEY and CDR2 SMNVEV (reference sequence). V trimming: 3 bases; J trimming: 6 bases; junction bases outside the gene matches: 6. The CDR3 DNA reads TGTGCCAGCAGTTTTCCGGGACAGGGGCACGATACGCAGTATTTT. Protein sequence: CASSFPGQGHDTQYF.

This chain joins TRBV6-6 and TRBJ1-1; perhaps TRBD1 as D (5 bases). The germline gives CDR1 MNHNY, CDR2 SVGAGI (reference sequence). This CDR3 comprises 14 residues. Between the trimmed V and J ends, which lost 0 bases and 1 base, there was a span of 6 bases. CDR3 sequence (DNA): TGTGCCAGCAGTTACTCTGGGGGGAACACTGAAGCTTTCTTT. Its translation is CASSYSGGNTEAFF.

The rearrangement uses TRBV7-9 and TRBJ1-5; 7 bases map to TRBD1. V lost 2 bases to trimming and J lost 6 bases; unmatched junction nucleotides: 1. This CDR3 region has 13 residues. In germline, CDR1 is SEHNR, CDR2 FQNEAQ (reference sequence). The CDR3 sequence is CASSLNRGQPQHF. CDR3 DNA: TGTGCCAGCAGCTTAAACAGGGGTCAGCCCCAGCATTTT.

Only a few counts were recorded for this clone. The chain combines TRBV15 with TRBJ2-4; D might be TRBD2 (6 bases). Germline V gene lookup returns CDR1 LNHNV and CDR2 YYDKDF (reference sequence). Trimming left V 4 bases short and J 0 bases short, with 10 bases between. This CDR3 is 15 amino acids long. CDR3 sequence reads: CATSIYGGAKNIQYF. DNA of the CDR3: TGTGCCACCAGCATCTACGGGGGAGCCAAAAACATTCAGTACTTC.

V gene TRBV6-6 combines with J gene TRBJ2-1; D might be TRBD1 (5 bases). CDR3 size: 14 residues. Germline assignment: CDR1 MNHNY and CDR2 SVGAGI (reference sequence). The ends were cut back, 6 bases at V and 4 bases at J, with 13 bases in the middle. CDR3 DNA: TGTGCCAGCAGCGGAGACAGCCTATACAATGAGCAGTTCTTC. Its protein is CASSGDSLYNEQFF.

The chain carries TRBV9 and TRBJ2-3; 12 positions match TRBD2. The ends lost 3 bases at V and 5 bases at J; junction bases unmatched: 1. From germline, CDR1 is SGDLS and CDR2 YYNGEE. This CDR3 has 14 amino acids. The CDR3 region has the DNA TGTGCCAGCAGCGCTAGCGGGAGGGTAGATACGCAGTATTTT. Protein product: CASSASGRVDTQYF.

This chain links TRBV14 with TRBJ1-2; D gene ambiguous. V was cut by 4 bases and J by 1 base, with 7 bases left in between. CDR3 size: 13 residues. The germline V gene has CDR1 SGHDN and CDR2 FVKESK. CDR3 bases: TGTGCCAGCAGCCTGGGCCGTAACTATGGCTACACCTTC. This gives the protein CASSLGRNYGYTF. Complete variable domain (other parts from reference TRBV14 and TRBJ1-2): EAGVTQFPSHSVIEKGQTVTLRCDPISGHDNLYWYRRVMGKEIKFLLHFVKESKQDESGMPNNRFLAERTGGTYSTLKVQPAELEDSGVYFCASSLGRNYGYTFGSGTRLTVV.

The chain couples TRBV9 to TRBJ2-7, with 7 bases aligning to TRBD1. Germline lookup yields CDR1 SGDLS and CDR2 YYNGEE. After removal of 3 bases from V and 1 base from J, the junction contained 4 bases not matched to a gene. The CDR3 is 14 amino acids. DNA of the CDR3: TGTGCCAGCAGCGGAAACAGGGGATCCTACGAGCAGTACTTC. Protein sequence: CASSGNRGSYEQYF.

The CDR3 bases are TGTGCCAGCAGCTTAGAGGGCCTCGGCTCCTACGAGCAGTACTTC. Encoded protein: CASSLEGLGSYEQYF. J is TRBJ2-7 and V is TRBV7-9; D unclear. The CDR3 contains 15 residues. Trimming took 1 base from V and 0 from J, leaving 10 bases between them. Germline-derived CDR1 and CDR2 are SEHNR and FQNEAQ (reference sequence).

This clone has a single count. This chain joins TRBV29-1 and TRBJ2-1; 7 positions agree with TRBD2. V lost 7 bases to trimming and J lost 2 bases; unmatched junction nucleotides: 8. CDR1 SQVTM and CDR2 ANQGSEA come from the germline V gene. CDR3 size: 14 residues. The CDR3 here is CSASGTTTYNEQFF. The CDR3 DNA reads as TGCAGCGCGTCCGGGACTACCACCTACAATGAGCAGTTCTTC.

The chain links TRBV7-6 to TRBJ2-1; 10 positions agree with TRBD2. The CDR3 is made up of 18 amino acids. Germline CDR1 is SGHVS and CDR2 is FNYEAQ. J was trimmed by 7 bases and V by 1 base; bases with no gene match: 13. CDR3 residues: CASSLGAGGPRSGNEQFF. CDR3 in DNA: TGTGCCAGCAGCTTAGGAGCGGGAGGGCCGAGGTCGGGGAATGAGCAGTTCTTC.

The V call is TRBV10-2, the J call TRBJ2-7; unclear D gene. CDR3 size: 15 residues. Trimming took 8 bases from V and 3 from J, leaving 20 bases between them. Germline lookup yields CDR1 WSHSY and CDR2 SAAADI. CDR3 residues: CASPPRKRPSYEQYF. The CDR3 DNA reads TGCGCCAGCCCCCCCAGGAAGCGTCCTAGCTACGAGCAGTACTTC.

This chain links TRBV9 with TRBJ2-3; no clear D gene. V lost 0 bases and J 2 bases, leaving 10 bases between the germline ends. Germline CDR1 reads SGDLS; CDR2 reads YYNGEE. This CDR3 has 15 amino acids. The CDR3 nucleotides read TGTGCCAGCAGCGTAGGGCTGGGATACACAGATACGCAGTATTTT. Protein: CASSVGLGYTDTQYF.

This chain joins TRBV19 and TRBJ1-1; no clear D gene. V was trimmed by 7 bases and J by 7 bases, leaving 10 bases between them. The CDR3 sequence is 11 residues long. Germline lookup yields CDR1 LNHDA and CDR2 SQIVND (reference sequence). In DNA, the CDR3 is TGTGCCAGTAATTTTGGGTTTGAAGCTTTCTTT. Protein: CASNFGFEAFF.

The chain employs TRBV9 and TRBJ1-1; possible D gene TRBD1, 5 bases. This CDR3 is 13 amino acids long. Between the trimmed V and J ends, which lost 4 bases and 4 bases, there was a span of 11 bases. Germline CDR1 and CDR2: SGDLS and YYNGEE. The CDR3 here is CASSLGGATEAFF. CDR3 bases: TGTGCCAGCAGCCTAGGAGGGGCCACTGAAGCTTTCTTT.